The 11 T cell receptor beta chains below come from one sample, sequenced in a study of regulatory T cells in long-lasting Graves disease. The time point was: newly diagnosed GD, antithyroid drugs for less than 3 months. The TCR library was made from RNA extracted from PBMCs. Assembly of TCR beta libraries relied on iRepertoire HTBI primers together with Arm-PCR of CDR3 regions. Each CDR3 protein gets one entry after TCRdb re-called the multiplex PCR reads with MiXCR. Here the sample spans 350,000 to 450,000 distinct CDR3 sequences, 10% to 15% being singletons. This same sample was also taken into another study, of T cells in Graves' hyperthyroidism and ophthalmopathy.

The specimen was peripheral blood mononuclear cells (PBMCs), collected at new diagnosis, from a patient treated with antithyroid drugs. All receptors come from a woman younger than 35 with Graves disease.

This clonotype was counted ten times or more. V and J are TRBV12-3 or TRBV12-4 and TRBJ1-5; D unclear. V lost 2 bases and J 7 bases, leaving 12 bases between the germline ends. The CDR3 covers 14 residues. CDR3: CASSLMEGGQPQHF. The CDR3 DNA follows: TGTGCCAGCAGTTTAATGGAGGGAGGACAGCCCCAGCATTTT.

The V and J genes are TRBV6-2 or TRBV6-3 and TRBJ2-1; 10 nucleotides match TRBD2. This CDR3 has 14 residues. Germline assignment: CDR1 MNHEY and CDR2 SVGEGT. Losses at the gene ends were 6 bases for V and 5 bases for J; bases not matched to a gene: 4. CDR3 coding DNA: TGTGCCAGCAGAACTAGCGGGACCCACAATGAGCAGTTCTTC. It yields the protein CASRTSGTHNEQFF.

The CDR3 nucleotides read TGTGCCAGCAGCTTAGGGGCCGAGAACCGAGAGACCCAGTACTTC. Its translation is CASSLGAENRETQYF. J is TRBJ2-5 and V is TRBV7-9; D is unresolved. The CDR3 loop spans 15 amino acids. CDR1 is SEHNR and CDR2 is FQNEAQ in the germline V gene (reference sequence). The V and J ends lost 1 base and 4 bases respectively, with 13 bases between them.

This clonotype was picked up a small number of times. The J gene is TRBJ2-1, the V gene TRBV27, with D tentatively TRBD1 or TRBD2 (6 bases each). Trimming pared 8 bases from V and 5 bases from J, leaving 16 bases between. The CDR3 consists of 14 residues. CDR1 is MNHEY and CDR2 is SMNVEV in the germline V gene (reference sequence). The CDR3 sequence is CASCSSGAHNEQFF. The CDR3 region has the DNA TGTGCCAGCTGCTCCTCGGGGGCTCACAATGAGCAGTTCTTC.

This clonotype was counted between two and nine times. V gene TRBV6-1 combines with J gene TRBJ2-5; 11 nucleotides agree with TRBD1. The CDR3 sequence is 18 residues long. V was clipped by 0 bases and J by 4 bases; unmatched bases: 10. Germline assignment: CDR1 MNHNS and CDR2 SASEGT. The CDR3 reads CASSEASGDRGFRETQYF. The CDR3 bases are TGTGCCAGCAGTGAAGCTTCAGGGGACAGGGGGTTTAGAGAGACCCAGTACTTC.

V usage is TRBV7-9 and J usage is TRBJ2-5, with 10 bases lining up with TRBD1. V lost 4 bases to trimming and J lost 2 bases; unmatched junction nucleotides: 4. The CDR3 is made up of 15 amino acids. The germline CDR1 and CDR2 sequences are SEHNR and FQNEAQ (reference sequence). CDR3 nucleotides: TGTGCCAGCAGCTGGACAGGGGGTTGGCAAGAGACCCAGTACTTC. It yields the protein CASSWTGGWQETQYF.

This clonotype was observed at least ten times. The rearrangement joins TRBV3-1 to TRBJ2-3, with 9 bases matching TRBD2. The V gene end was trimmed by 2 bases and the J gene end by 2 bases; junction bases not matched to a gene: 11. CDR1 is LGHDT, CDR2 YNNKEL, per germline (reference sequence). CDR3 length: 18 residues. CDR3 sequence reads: CASSQSTSAGGITDTQYF. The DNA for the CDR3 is TGTGCCAGCAGCCAATCTACCTCGGCGGGGGGGATCACAGATACGCAGTATTTT.

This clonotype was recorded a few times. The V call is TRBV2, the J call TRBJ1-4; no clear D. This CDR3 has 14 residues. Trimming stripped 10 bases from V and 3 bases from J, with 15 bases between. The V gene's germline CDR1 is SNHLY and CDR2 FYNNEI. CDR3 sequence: CAMRRRGANEKLFF. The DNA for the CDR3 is TGTGCCATGAGGCGGCGCGGGGCTAATGAAAAACTGTTTTTT.

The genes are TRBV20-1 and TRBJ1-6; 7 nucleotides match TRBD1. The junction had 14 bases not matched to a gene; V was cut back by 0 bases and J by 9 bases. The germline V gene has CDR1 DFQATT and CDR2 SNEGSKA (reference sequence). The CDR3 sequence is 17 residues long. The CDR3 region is CSARDTPRQGWISPLHF. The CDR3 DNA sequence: TGCAGTGCTAGAGATACCCCCCGACAGGGTTGGATTTCACCCCTCCACTTT.

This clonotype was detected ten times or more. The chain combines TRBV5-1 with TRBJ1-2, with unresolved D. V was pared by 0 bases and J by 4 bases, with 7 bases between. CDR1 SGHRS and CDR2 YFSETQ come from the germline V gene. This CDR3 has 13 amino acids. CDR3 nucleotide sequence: TGCGCCAGCAGCTTGGAACCGGGCTATGGCTACACCTTC. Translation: CASSLEPGYGYTF.

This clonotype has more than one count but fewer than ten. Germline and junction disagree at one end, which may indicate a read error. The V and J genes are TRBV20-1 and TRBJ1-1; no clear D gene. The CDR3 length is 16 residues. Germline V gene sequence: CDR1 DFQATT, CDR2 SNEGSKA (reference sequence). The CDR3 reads CGARGYKNRPNTEAFF. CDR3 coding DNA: TGCGGTGCTAGAGGGTATAAGAACAGACCGAACACTGAAGCTTTCTTT.